The present T cell receptor beta chain was sequenced within a study of OX40 agonist ivuxolimab in advanced cancers. Study-wide context: The dose of intravenous ivuxolimab that patients received every 2 weeks ranged from 0.01 to 10 mg/kg. Study-level results: Partial responders at 0.1-3.0 mg/kg had among the lowest clonal expansion.

As regards this clone: Antigen unknown.

Sequencing was performed with immunoSEQ multiplex PCR; in TCRdb, only in-frame clones are kept and a portion is missing. The sample lists about 79,000 clones, under 85% occurring once. Germline assignment: CDR1 MNHNS and CDR2 SASEGT. Trimming cost V 6 bases and J 7 bases, with 15 bases left between them. The CDR3 extends over 13 amino acids. The sample here was CD4+ or CD8+ T cells sorted from blood, taken in a trial of the OX40 agonist ivuxolimab. The TCR originated in an adult with an advanced solid tumor such as melanoma, head and neck, liver or kidney cancer. This chain links TRBV6-1 with TRBJ1-2; the D gene is possibly TRBD1 (6 bases). CDR3 sequence: CASSEGGLLGYTF. As DNA, the CDR3 is TGTGCCAGCAGCGAGGGGGGGCTACTTGGCTACACCTTC.